The source of this TCR beta chain is a study of blood T cell repertoires in COVID-19. At the level of the study: T cells, B-cell-depleted T cells, or PBMCs provided the cDNA or gDNA that served as material.

Repertoires were generated with immunoSEQ multiplex PCR, while TCRdb's copy carries only in-frame clones and drops some. The data show 200,000 or so clones, around 90% seen once. The CDR3 is 17 residues long. Germline CDR1 and CDR2: KGHSH and LQKENI. Between the trimmed V and J ends, which lost 3 bases and 0 bases, there was a span of 15 bases. This rearrangement joins TRBV18 to TRBJ1-3; TRBD1 is a possible D gene (6 bases). Sequencing used peripheral blood. The clonotype was recovered from a man in his fifties or sixties who had recovered from COVID-19. The CDR3 reads CASSPTGPLSSGNTIYF. CDR3 sequence (DNA): TGTGCCAGCTCACCTACAGGGCCTCTGTCCTCTGGAAACACCATATATTTT. The entire variable domain, with the rest obtained from reference TRBV18 and TRBJ1-3, is as follows: NAGVMQNPRHLVRRRGQEARLRCSPMKGHSHVYWYRQLPEEGLKFMVYLQKENIIDESGMPKERFSAEFPKEGPSILRIQQVVRGDSAAYFCASSPTGPLSSGNTIYFGEGSWLTVV.